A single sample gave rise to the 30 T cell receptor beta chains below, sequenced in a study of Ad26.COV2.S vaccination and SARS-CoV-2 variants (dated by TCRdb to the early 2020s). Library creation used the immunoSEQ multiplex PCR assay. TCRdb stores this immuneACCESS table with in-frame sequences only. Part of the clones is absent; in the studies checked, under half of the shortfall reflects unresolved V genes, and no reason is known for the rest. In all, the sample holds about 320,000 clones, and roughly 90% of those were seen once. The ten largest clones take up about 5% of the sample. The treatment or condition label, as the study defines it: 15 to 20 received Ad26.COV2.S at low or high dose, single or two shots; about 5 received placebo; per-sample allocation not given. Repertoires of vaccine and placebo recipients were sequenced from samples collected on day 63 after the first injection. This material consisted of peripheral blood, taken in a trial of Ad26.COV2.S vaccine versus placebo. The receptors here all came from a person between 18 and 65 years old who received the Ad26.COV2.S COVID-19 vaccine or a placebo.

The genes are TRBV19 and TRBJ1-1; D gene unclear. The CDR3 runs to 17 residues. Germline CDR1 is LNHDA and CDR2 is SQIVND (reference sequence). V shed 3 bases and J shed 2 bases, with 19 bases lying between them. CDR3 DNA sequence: TGTGCCAGTAGTATCAACCTTTTTGGAGGTCCCAACACTGAAGCTTTCTTT. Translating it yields CASSINLFGGPNTEAFF. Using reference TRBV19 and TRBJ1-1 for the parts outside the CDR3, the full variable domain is DGGITQSPKYLFRKEGQNVTLSCEQNLNHDAMYWYRQDPGQGLRLIYYSQIVNDFQKGDIAEGYSVSREKKESFPLTVTSAQKNPTAFYLCASSINLFGGPNTEAFFGQGTRLTVV.

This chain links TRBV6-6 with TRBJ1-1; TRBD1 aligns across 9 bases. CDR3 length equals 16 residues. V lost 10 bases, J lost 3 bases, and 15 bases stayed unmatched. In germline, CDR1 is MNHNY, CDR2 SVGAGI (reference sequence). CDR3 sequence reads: CATSNLRDRVHTEAFF. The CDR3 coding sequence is TGTGCCACCTCAAACCTCCGGGACAGGGTTCACACTGAAGCTTTCTTT.

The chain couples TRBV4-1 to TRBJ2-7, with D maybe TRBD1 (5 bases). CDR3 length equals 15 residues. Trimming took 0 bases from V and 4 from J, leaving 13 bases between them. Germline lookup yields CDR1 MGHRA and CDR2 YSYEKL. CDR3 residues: CASSQDLGDTYEQYF. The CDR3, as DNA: TGCGCCAGCAGCCAAGATCTAGGGGATACTTACGAGCAGTACTTC.

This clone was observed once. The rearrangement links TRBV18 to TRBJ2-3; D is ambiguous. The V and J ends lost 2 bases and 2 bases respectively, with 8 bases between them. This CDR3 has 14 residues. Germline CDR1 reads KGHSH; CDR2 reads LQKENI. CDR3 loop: CASSPVQDTDTQYF. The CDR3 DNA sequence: TGTGCCAGCTCACCAGTTCAGGACACAGATACGCAGTATTTT.

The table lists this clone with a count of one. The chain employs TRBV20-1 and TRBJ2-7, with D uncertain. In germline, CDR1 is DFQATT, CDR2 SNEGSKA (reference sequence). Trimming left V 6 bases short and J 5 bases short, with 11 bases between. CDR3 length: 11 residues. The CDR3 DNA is TGCAGTGCCCCACTCAGGAACGAGCAGTACGTC. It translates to CSAPLRNEQYV.

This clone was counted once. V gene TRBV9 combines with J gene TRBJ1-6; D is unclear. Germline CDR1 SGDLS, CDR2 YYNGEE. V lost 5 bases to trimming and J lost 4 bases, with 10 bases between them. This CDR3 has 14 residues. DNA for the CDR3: TGTGCCAGCAGTGGGCCTCCTTATAATTCACCCCTCCACTTT. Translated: CASSGPPYNSPLHF.

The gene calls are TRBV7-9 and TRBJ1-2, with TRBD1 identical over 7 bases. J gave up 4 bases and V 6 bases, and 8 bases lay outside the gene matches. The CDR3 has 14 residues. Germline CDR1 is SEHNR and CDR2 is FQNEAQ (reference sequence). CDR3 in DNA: TGTGCCAGCAGGACCGAGACAGGGCCCTATGGCTACACCTTC. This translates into CASRTETGPYGYTF.

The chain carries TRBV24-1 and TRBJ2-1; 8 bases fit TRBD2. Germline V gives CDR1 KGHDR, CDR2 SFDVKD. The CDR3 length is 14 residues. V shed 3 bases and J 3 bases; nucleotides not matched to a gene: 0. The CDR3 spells CATSDSGSYNEQFF. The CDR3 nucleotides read TGTGCCACCAGTGATAGCGGGAGCTACAATGAGCAGTTCTTC.

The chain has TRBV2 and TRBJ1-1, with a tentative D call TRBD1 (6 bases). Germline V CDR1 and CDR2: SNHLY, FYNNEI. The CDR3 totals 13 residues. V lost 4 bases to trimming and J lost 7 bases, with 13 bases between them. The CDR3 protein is CASSVGGRGEAFF. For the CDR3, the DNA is TGTGCCAGCAGTGTTGGGGGGCGAGGTGAAGCTTTCTTT.

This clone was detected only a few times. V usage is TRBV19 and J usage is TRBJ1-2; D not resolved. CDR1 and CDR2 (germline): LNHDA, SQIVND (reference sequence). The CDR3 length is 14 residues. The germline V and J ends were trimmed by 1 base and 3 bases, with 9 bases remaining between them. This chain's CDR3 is CASSIGRAYYGYTF. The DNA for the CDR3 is TGTGCCAGTAGTATAGGTCGCGCCTACTATGGCTACACCTTC.

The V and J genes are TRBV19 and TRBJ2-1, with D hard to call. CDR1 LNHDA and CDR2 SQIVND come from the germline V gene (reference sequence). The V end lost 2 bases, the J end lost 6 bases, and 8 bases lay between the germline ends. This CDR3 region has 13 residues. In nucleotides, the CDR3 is TGTGCCAGTAGTATAAGGCAGCTCAATGAGCAGTTCTTC. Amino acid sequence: CASSIRQLNEQFF.

The chain's CDR3 is CASSELTGPYNEQFF. The CDR3 coding sequence is TGTGCCAGCAGTGAATTAACCGGTCCCTACAATGAGCAGTTCTTC. The chain recombines TRBV2 with TRBJ2-1; D unresolved. The V end lost 2 bases, the J end lost 2 bases, and 10 bases lay between the germline ends. Germline V gene lookup returns CDR1 SNHLY and CDR2 FYNNEI. The CDR3 is 15 residues long.

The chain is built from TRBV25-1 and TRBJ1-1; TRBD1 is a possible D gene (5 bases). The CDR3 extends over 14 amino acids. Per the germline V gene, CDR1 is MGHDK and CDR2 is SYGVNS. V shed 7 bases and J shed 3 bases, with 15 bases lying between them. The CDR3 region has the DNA TGTGCCAGCACTCCGGGACCGGGGGACACTGAAGCTTTCTTT. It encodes CASTPGPGDTEAFF.

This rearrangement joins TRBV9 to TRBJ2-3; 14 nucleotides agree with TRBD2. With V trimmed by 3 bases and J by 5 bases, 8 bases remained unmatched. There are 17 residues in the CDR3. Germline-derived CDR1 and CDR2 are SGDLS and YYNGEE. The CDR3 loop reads CASSDPGTSGRIDTQYF. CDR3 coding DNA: TGTGCCAGCAGCGACCCCGGGACTAGCGGGAGAATAGATACGCAGTATTTT.

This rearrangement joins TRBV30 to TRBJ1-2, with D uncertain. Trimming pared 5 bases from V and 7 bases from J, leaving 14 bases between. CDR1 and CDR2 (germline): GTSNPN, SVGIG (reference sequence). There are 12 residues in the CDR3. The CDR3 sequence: CAWGRYASGYTF. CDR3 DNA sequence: TGTGCCTGGGGGAGGTACGCCTCTGGCTACACCTTC.

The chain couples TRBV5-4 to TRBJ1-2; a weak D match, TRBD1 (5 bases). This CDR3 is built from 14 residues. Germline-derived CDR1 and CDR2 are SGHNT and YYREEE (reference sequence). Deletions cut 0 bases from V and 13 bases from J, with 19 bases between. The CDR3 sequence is CASSLAGSPRGCTF. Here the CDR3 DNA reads TGTGCCAGCAGCTTGGCAGGGTCTCCTAGAGGATGCACCTTC. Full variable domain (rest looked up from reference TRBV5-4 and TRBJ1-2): ETGVTQSPTHLIKTRGQQVTLRCSSQSGHNTVSWYQQALGQGPQFIFQYYREEENGRGNFPPRFSGLQFPNYSSELNVNALELDDSALYLCASSLAGSPRGCTFGSGTRLTVV.

The CDR3 nucleotides read TGTGCCAGCAGTTACCAATACGGGTATGGGAATGAAAAACTGTTTTTT. Protein product: CASSYQYGYGNEKLFF. The V call is TRBV6-5, the J call TRBJ1-4; D uncertain. The V and J ends lost 2 bases and 5 bases respectively, with 15 bases between them. Germline V lookup: CDR1 MNHEY, CDR2 SVGAGI. The CDR3 sequence is 16 residues long.

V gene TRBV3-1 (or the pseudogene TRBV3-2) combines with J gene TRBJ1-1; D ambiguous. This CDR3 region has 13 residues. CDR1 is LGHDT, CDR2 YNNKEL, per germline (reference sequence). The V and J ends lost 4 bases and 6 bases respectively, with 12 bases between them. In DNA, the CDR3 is TGTGCCAGCAGCCGCCTCGGCGTGCCTGAAGCTTTCTTT. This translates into CASSRLGVPEAFF.

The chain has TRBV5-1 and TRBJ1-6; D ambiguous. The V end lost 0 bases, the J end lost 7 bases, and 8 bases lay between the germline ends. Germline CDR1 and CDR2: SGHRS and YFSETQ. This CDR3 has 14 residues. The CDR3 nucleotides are TGCGCCAGCAGCTTGGCCGGGGTAAATTCACCCCTCCACTTT. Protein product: CASSLAGVNSPLHF.

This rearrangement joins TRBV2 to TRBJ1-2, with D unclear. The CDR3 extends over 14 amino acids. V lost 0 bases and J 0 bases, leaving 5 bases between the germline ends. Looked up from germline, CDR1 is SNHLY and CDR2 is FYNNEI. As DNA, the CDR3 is TGTGCCAGCAGTGAAGCGTCGTCTAACTATGGCTACACCTTC. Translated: CASSEASSNYGYTF.

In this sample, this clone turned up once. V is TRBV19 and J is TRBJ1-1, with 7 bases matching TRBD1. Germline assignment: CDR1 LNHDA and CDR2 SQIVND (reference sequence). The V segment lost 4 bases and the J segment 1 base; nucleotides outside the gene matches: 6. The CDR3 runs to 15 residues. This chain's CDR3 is CASSRPGGRNTEAFF. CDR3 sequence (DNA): TGTGCCAGTAGTAGGCCAGGGGGTAGGAACACTGAAGCTTTCTTT.

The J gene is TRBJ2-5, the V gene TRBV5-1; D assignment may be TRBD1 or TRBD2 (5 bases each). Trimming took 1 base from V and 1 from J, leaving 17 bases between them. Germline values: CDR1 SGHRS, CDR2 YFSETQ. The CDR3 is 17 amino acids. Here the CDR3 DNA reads TGCGCCAGCAGCTTGATATTTTCGGGGACGGCCCAAGAGACCCAGTACTTC. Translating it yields CASSLIFSGTAQETQYF.

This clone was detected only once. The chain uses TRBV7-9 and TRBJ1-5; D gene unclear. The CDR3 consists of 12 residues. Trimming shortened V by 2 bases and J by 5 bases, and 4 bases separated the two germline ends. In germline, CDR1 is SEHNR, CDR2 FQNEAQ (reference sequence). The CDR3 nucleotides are TGTGCCAGCAGCTTATTCGATCAGCCCCAGCATTTT. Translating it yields CASSLFDQPQHF.

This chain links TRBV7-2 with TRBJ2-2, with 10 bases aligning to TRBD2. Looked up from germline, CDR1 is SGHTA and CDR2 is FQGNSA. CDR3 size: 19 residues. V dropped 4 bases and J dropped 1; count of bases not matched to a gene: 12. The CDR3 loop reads CASSSHWLAGVMNTGELFF. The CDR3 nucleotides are TGTGCCAGCAGCTCCCATTGGCTAGCGGGGGTCATGAACACCGGGGAGCTGTTTTTT.

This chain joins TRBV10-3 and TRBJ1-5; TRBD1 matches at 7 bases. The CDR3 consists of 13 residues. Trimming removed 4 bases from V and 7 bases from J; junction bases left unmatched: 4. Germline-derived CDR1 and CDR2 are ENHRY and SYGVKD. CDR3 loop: CAISGTGVQPQHF. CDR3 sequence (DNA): TGTGCCATCAGTGGTACAGGGGTACAGCCCCAGCATTTT.

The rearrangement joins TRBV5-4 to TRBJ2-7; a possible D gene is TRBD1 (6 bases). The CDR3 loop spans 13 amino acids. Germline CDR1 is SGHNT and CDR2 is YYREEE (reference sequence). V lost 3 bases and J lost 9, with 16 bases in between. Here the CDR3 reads CASSSTGFLRQYF. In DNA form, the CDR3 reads TGTGCCAGCAGCTCGACAGGCTTTCTTCGGCAGTACTTC.

CDR3 amino acids: CATSRDRALGELFF. The CDR3 DNA sequence: TGTGCCACCAGCAGAGATCGTGCCCTCGGGGAGCTGTTTTTT. This chain connects TRBV15 to TRBJ2-2; the D is unclear. CDR1 is LNHNV, CDR2 YYDKDF, per germline (reference sequence). V was clipped by 0 bases and J by 7 bases, with 9 bases between them. This CDR3 has 14 residues.

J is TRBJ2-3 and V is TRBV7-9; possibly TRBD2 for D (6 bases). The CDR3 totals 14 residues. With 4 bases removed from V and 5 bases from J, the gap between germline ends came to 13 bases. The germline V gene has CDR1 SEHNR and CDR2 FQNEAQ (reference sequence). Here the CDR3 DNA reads TGTGCCAGCAGCTCCCCGCGGGGAAAAGATACGCAGTATTTT. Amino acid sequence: CASSSPRGKDTQYF. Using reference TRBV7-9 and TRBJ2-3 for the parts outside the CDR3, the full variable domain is DTGVSQNPRHKITKRGQNVTFRCDPISEHNRLYWYRQTLGQGPEFLTYFQNEAQLEKSRLLSDRFSAERPKGSFSTLEIQRTEQGDSAMYLCASSSPRGKDTQYFGPGTRLTVL.

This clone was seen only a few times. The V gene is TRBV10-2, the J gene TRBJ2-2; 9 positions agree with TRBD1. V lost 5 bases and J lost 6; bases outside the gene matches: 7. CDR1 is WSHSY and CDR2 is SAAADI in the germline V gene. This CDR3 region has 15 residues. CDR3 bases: TGCGCCAGCAGTTCGACAGGGGGAGGACCCGGGGAGCTGTTTTTT. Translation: CASSSTGGGPGELFF.

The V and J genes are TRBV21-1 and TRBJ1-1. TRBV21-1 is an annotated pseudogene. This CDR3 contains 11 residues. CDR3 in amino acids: CASSNQVPAFF. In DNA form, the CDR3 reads TGTGCCAGCAGCAACCAAGTTCCAGCTTTCTTT.